This TCR beta chain was recorded in a study of blood T cell repertoires in COVID-19. As for the study in general: The study drew acute and convalescent COVID-19 samples from the United States, Italy and Spain. T cells, B-cell-depleted T cells, or PBMCs supplied cDNA or gDNA.

The authors' processing: Estimates of nucleated cell counts were drawn from the amplification of reference gene primers. Only in-frame clones appear in the TCRdb table, and some are missing; sequencing was by immunoSEQ multiplex PCR. Clone size and V and J calls were adopted from that table, with D and trimming inferred from the DNA. The table has 50,000 or so clones, 75% to 85% seen once. V lost 4 bases, J lost 4 bases, and 9 bases stayed unmatched. Germline V lookup: CDR1 SGHRS, CDR2 YFSETQ. The CDR3 extends over 15 amino acids. The table lists this clone with a few counts. This TCR derives from a man aged 40-49 years with acute or convalescent COVID-19. This chain connects TRBV5-1 to TRBJ2-5; TRBD2 aligns across 8 bases. Sequenced input: peripheral blood. The CDR3 loop is CASSPAGGPLETQYF. The CDR3 DNA sequence: TGCGCCAGCAGCCCCGCGGGGGGTCCCTTAGAGACCCAGTACTTC.